This TCR beta chain was observed in a study of T-cell memory formation after mild COVID-19. About the research overall: TCR clustering was largely donor specific.

The V gene lost 5 bases and the J gene lost 2 bases, with 7 bases spanning the gap. The CDR3 runs to 14 residues. Per the germline V gene, CDR1 is SEHNR and CDR2 is FQNEAQ (reference sequence). TCRdb reprocessed the 5' RACE reads via MiXCR and lists one record per CDR3 protein. The data show approximately 260,000 distinct CDR3 sequences, with 16% seen just once and more than 20% held by the top ten. This sequence was found in a young man who had mild COVID-19 (a few samples of this study predate the infection). Cell type and time point are not known. The sequenced material came from PBMCs or a T cell subset sorted from them (not recorded which). The rearrangement joins TRBV7-9 to TRBJ2-6; D gene unclear. For the CDR3, the DNA is TGTGCCAGCAGCCCCCTCACTGGGGCCAACGTCCTGACTTTC. This sequence encodes CASSPLTGANVLTF.